This T cell receptor beta chain was captured in a study of blood T cell repertoires in COVID-19. Study summary: Sites in the United States, Italy and Spain provided acute and convalescent COVID-19 samples. The analysed material was cDNA or gDNA that came from T cells, B-cell-depleted T cells, or PBMCs.

As processed by the authors: Reference gene primer amplification gave estimated nucleated cell counts. Sequencing was performed with immunoSEQ multiplex PCR; in TCRdb, only in-frame clones are kept and a portion is missing. V and J calls and clone size are as listed in that table; D and trimming were resolved from the DNA. This table holds 150,000 to 200,000 clones, more than 85% found once. Germline trimming cut 4 bases from V and 8 bases from J; bases unmatched to any gene: 11. The CDR3 is 16 residues long. Germline CDR1 and CDR2: KGHDR and SFDVKD. This sequence was found in a man aged 18 to 29 with acute or convalescent COVID-19. The sequenced material came from peripheral blood. The chain recombines TRBV24-1 with TRBJ2-1; 9 nucleotides align to TRBD2. This CDR3 is CATSDLPSGEYHEQFF. In DNA form, the CDR3 reads TGTGCCACCAGTGACCTCCCTAGCGGGGAATACCATGAGCAGTTCTTC.